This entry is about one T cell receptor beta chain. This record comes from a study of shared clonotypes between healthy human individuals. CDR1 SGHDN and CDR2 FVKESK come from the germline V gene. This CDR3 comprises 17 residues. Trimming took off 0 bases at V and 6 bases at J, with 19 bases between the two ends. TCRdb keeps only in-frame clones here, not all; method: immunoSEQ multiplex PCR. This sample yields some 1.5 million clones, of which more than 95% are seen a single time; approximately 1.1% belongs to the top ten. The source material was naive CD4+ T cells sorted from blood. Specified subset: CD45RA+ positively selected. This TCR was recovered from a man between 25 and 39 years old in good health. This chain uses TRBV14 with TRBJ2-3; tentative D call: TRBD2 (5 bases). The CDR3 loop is CASSQDAGVSMGDTQYF. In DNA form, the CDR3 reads TGTGCCAGCAGCCAAGATGCCGGGGTTTCTATGGGTGATACGCAGTATTTT.